Presented here are 6 T cell receptor beta chains from one specimen sequenced in a study of identical twins. TCRdb reprocessed the 5' RACE reads via MiXCR and lists one record per CDR3 protein. The repertoire holds under 250,000 distinct CDR3 sequences, with 7% to 8.5% as singletons. The same specimen was also included in a second study, on yellow fever vaccine responses in identical twins.

The sample was CD8+ T cells sorted from blood. Receptors were obtained from a woman aged 18-35 years in good health.

The CDR3 spells CSARVMGSGDTGELFF. The CDR3 DNA reads TGCAGTGCTAGAGTCATGGGCAGCGGGGACACCGGGGAGCTGTTTTTT. This sequence joins TRBV20-1 and TRBJ2-2, with 7 positions matching TRBD2. This CDR3 is 16 amino acids long. The trim removed 1 base at V and 3 bases at J, leaving 8 bases unmatched. CDR1 DFQATT and CDR2 SNEGSKA come from the germline V gene (reference sequence).

The chain combines TRBV21-1 with TRBJ1-2. TRBV21-1 is noted as a pseudogene. This CDR3 has 13 amino acids. The CDR3, as DNA: TGTGCCAGCAGCAAAGGCAGGTCACGCGGCTACACCTTC. Translating gives CASSKGRSRGYTF.

This clonotype has just a few counts. The chain uses TRBV28 and TRBJ2-5; the D is unclear. Germline V gene data show CDR1 as MDHEN and CDR2 as SYDVKM. The CDR3 has 15 amino acids. Trimming removed 3 bases from V and 0 bases from J, with 11 bases in between. The DNA for the CDR3 is TGTGCCAGCAGTTTCTCCCCCGCGGACCAAGAGACCCAGTACTTC. Protein: CASSFSPADQETQYF. Combining the CDR3 with reference TRBV28 and TRBJ2-5 gives the whole variable domain DVKVTQSSRYLVKRTGEKVFLECVQDMDHENMFWYRQDPGLGLRLIYFSYDVKMKEKGDIPEGYSVSREKKERFSLILESASTNQTSMYLCASSFSPADQETQYFGPGTRLLVL.

The V and J genes are TRBV13 and TRBJ2-2; TRBD1 aligns across 7 bases. The V segment lost 5 bases and the J segment 5 bases; nucleotides outside the gene matches: 2. This CDR3 has 13 amino acids. Per the germline V gene, CDR1 is PRHDT and CDR2 is FYEKMQ (reference sequence). The CDR3 region has the DNA TGTGCCAGCAGCGACAGGGAGACCGGGGAGCTGTTTTTT. Its translation is CASSDRETGELFF.

This clonotype appeared a few times. J is TRBJ2-7 and V is TRBV27, with D perhaps matching TRBD2 (5 bases). Trimming cost V 6 bases and J 2 bases, with 11 bases left between them. CDR1 and CDR2 from the germline V gene are MNHEY and SMNVEV (reference sequence). This CDR3 region has 13 residues. The CDR3 reads CASRHGGAYEQYF. The CDR3 DNA is TGTGCCAGCAGACATGGAGGAGCCTACGAGCAGTACTTC.

This clonotype was detected only a few times. V usage is TRBV7-8 and J usage is TRBJ2-7; D is uncertain. The CDR3 is 13 residues long. Germline V CDR1 and CDR2: SGHVS, FQNEAQ. V was shortened by 3 bases and J by 3 bases, with 9 bases between the two germline ends. The CDR3 loop reads CASSFRLNYEQYV. In nucleotides, the CDR3 is TGTGCCAGCAGCTTTAGGCTGAACTACGAGCAGTACGTC.